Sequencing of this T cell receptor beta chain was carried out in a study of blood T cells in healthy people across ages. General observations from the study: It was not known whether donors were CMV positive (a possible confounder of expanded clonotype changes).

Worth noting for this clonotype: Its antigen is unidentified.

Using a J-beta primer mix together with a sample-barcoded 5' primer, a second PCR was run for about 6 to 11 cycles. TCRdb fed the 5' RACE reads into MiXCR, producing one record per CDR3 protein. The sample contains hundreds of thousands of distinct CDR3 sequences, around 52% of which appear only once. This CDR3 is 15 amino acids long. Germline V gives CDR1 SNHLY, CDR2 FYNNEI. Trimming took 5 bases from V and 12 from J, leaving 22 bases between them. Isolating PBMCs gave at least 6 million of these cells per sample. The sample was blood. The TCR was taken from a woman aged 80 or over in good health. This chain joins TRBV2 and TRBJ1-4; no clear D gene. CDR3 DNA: TGTGCCAGCAGTCCCACTCTGGACTGGACTCAGGAACTGTTTTTT. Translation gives CASSPTLDWTQELFF.